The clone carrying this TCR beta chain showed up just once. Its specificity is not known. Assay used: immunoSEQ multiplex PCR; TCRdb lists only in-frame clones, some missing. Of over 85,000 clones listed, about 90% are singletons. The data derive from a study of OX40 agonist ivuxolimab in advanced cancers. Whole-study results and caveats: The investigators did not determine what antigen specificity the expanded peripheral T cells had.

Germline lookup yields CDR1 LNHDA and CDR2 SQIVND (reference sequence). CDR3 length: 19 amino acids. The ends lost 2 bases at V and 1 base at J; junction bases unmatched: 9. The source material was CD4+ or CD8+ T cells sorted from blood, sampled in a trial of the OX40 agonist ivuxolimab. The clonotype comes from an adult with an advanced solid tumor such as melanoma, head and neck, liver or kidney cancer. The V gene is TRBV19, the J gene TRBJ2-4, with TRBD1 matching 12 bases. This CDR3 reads CASSITGTGGAGAKNIQYF. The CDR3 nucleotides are TGTGCCAGTAGTATAACCGGGACAGGGGGCGCGGGGGCCAAAAACATTCAGTACTTC.